Listed below are T cell receptor beta chains from one sample, sequenced in a study of blood T cell repertoires in COVID-19. Measured with immunoSEQ multiplex PCR; TCRdb has only the in-frame clones, and not every one. The sample contains tens of thousands of clones, 87% of which appear only once. Sequencing used peripheral blood. The origin of the receptors is a man older than 75 in a cohort sampled during active COVID-19. Each CDR3 is given with its conserved first and last residue. The D gene is left open where the match is weak. Expanded clones are given a class, and other clones once, few, many or no size at all.

>.|TRBJ1-1|.|TRBV3-1/TRBV3-2
CASSQQGTGGTEAFF
TGTGCCAGCAGCCAGCAGGGGACGGGGGGCACTGAAGCTTTCTTT
>TRBD1|TRBJ1-2|.|TRBV5-6
CASSDTGGNGYTF
TGTGCCAGCAGCGATACAGGGGGCAACGGCTACACCTTC
>.|TRBJ2-3|.|TRBV5-1
CASSLRQGADTQYF
TGCGCCAGCAGCTTGCGGCAGGGCGCAGATACGCAGTATTTT
>.|TRBJ2-5|.|TRBV6-1
CASSEYNRYQETQYF
TGTGCCAGCAGTGAATATAACAGGTACCAAGAGACCCAGTACTTC
>TRBD2|TRBJ2-7|.|TRBV11-2
CASSLPTSGFYEQYF
TGTGCCAGCAGCTTACCGACTAGCGGATTCTACGAGCAGTACTTC
>.|TRBJ1-4|.|TRBV19
CASSDWQGSHEKLFF
TGTGCCAGTAGTGACTGGCAGGGATCCCATGAAAAACTGTTTTTT
>.|TRBJ2-3|.|TRBV9
CASSYLGGPSTDTQYF
TGTGCCAGCAGCTATCTGGGCGGGCCAAGCACAGATACGCAGTATTTT
>TRBD2|TRBJ2-2|.|TRBV28
CASSLSSGGGTGELFF
TGTGCCAGCAGTTTGTCTAGCGGGGGAGGCACCGGGGAGCTGTTTTTT
>TRBD1|TRBJ2-1|.|TRBV19
CASSMRGTGPYNEQFF
TGTGCCAGTAGTATGAGGGGGACAGGGCCCTACAATGAGCAGTTCTTC
>TRBD2|TRBJ2-7|.|TRBV5-1
CASSLVAGGPYEQYF
TGCGCCAGCAGCTTGGTGGCGGGAGGTCCCTACGAGCAGTACTTC
>.|TRBJ1-1|.|TRBV7-9
CASSLEGVSTEAFF
TGTGCCAGCAGCTTAGAGGGGGTTTCCACTGAAGCTTTCTTT
>.|TRBJ2-2|.|TRBV10-3
CAISESGGLNTGELFF
TGTGCCATCAGTGAGTCGGGGGGGCTCAACACCGGGGAGCTGTTTTTT
>TRBD1|TRBJ1-5|.|TRBV4-1
CASSQSGQGSQPQHF
TGCGCCAGCAGCCAATCCGGACAGGGGAGTCAGCCCCAGCATTTT
>.|TRBJ2-7|.|TRBV25-1
CASRNRDTYEQYF
TGTGCCAGCAGAAACAGGGATACCTACGAGCAGTACTTC
>TRBD2|TRBJ2-6|.|TRBV27
CASSYSGRAAGGANVLTF
TGTGCCAGCAGTTATAGCGGGAGGGCCGCGGGGGGGGCCAACGTCCTGACTTTC
>.|TRBJ1-2|once|TRBV5-1
CASSDSGNYGYTF
TGCGCCAGCAGCGACAGTGGGAACTATGGCTACACCTTC
>TRBD2|TRBJ2-5|.|TRBV7-7
CASSPQAGGQETQYF
TGTGCCAGCAGCCCACAAGCGGGGGGGCAGGAGACCCAGTACTTC
>.|TRBJ2-7|.|TRBV11-2
CASSLDHNYEQYF
TGTGCCAGCAGCTTAGATCACAACTACGAGCAGTACTTC
>.|TRBJ2-3|.|TRBV7-3
CASSLTGTDTQYF
TGTGCCAGCAGCTTAACCGGCACAGATACGCAGTATTTT
>TRBD1|TRBJ1-2|.|TRBV24-1
CATSDPWTGAYGYTF
TGTGCCACCAGTGATCCTTGGACAGGGGCCTATGGCTACACTTTC
>.|TRBJ1-1|.|TRBV12-5
CASAPGRQNTEAFF
TGTGCTAGTGCCCCAGGGCGGCAGAACACTGAAGCTTTCTTT
>.|TRBJ1-2|.|TRBV6-1
CASSESPGLYGYTF
TGTGCCAGCAGTGAATCCCCAGGGTTATATGGCTACACCTTC
>TRBD2|TRBJ2-5|once|TRBV11-2
CASSLDMTSGGKEAQYF
TGTGCCAGCAGCTTAGATATGACTAGCGGGGGAAAAGAGGCCCAGTACTTC
>TRBD1|TRBJ1-2|.|TRBV4-3
CASSQDLAGGYGYTF
TGCGCCAGCAGCCAAGATCTGGCAGGGGGGTATGGCTACACCTTC
>TRBD2|TRBJ2-7|once|TRBV7-2
CASSLVGSGRALSYEQYF
TGTGCCAGCAGCTTAGTGGGTAGCGGGAGGGCCCTCTCCTACGAGCAGTATTTC
>.|TRBJ1-3|.|TRBV9
CASSQRPGGGGNTIYF
TGTGCCAGCAGCCAGCGGCCGGGAGGGGGAGGAAACACCATATATTTT
>TRBD2|TRBJ2-1|.|TRBV29-1
CSAPSHSGMRGEQFF
TGCAGCGCCCCATCACATAGCGGGATGCGCGGTGAGCAGTTCTTC
>TRBD1|TRBJ2-2|.|TRBV24-1
CATSDSGTGSGELFF
TGTGCCACCAGTGATTCTGGGACAGGCTCCGGGGAGCTGTTTTTT
>.|TRBJ1-4|.|TRBV7-2
CASSPFNEKLFF
TGTGCCAGCAGCCCTTTTAATGAAAAACTGTTTTTT
>TRBD1|TRBJ2-3|once|TRBV30
CAWNTGDITDTQYF
TGTGCCTGGAATACAGGGGACATCACAGATACGCAGTATTTT
>TRBD1|TRBJ1-5|.|TRBV30
CAWSDTGGRQPQHF
TGTGCCTGGAGTGACACAGGGGGTAGACAGCCCCAGCATTTT
>TRBD1|TRBJ1-4|.|TRBV6-5
CASSPQGAVRKKLFF
TGTGCCAGCAGTCCCCAGGGGGCGGTGAGGAAAAAACTGTTTTTT
>.|TRBJ1-1|.|TRBV30
CAWSALVRDTEAFF
TGTGCCTGGAGTGCCCTAGTGAGAGACACTGAAGCTTTCTTT
>.|TRBJ1-2|.|TRBV30
CAWSVPQLYGYTF
TGTGCCTGGAGTGTACCACAGTTATATGGCTACACCTTC
>.|TRBJ2-7|.|TRBV5-5
CASSLVVGSSYEQYF
TGTGCCAGCAGCTTGGTTGTGGGGAGCTCCTACGAGCAGTACTTC
>.|TRBJ1-4|.|TRBV6-2/TRBV6-3
CASSYLQGNEKLFF
TGTGCCAGCAGTTACCTTCAGGGGAATGAAAAACTGTTTTTT
>TRBD2|TRBJ2-5|once|TRBV5-6
CASSLVGIAGVQETQYF
TGTGCCAGCAGCTTGGTGGGCATAGCGGGGGTCCAAGAGACCCAGTACTTC
>.|TRBJ1-2|once|TRBV6-6
CASIKGGASNGYTF
TGTGCCAGCATAAAAGGGGGAGCTTCGAATGGCTACACCTTC
>.|TRBJ2-3|.|TRBV7-9
CASSWGSTDTQYF
TGTGCCAGCAGCTGGGGCTCTACAGATACGCAGTATTTT
>.|TRBJ1-1|once|TRBV4-1
CASSQDQPARGGAEAFF
TGCGCCAGCAGCCAAGATCAGCCCGCACGTGGGGGGGCTGAAGCTTTCTTT
>TRBD1|TRBJ1-1|.|TRBV2
CASAGQQMTEAFF
TGTGCCAGCGCGGGACAGCAGATGACTGAAGCTTTCTTT
>.|TRBJ2-2|.|TRBV2
CASSLEEWSGELFF
TGTGCCAGCAGCCTCGAGGAGTGGTCCGGGGAGCTGTTTTTT
>.|TRBJ1-4|.|TRBV9
CASSVGTQGEKLFF
TGTGCCAGCAGCGTAGGGACACAGGGCGAAAAACTGTTTTTT
>.|TRBJ1-1|once|TRBV5-6
CASSLSRRWNTEAFF
TGTGCCAGCAGCTTGTCCAGGAGGTGGAACACTGAAGCTTTCTTT
>.|TRBJ1-6|.|TRBV12-3/TRBV12-4
CASSLERSPLHF
TGTGCCAGCAGTTTAGAGCGATCACCCCTCCACTTT
>TRBD2|TRBJ2-3|.|TRBV5-1
CASRGLAGSPDTQYF
TGCGCCAGCAGGGGACTAGCGGGATCGCCAGATACGCAGTATTTT
>.|TRBJ2-2|once|TRBV10-3
CATRTENTGELFF
TGTGCCACGCGGACAGAAAACACCGGGGAGCTGTTTTTT